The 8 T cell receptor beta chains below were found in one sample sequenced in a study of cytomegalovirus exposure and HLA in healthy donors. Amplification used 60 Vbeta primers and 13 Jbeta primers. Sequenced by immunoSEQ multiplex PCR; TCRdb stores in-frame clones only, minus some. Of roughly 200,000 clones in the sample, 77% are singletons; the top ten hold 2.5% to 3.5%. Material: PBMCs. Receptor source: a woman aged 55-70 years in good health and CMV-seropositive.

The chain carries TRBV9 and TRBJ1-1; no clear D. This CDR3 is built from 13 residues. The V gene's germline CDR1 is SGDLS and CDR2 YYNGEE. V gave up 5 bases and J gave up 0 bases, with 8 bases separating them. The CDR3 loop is CASSVSVNTEAFF. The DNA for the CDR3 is TGTGCCAGCAGTGTTTCGGTGAACACTGAAGCTTTCTTT.

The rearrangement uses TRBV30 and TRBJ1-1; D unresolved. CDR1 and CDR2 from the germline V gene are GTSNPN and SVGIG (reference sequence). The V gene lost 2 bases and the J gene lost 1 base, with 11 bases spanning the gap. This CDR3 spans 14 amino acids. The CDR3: CAWSIPPGNTEAFF. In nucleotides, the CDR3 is TGTGCCTGGAGTATCCCCCCGGGGAACACTGAAGCTTTCTTT.

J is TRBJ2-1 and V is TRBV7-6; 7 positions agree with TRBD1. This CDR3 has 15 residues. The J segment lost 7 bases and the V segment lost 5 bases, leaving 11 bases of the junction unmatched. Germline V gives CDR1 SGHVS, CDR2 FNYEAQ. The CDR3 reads CASSARPMTGNEQFF. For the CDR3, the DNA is TGTGCCAGCAGCGCGCGCCCCATGACAGGGAATGAGCAGTTCTTC.

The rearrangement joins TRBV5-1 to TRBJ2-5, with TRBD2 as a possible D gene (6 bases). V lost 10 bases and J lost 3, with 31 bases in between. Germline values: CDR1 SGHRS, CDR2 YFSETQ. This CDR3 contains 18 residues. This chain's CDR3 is CAYLEGLPLGRGKETQYF. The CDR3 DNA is TGCGCCTACTTGGAGGGGCTCCCTTTGGGTCGGGGGAAAGAGACCCAGTACTTC.

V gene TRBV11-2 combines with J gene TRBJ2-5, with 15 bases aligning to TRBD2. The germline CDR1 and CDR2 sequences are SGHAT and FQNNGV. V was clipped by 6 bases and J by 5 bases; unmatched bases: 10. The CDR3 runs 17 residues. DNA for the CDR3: TGTGCCAGCAGAACCGGGACTAGCGGGGGGTTCAGGGAGACCCAGTACTTC. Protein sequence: CASRTGTSGGFRETQYF.

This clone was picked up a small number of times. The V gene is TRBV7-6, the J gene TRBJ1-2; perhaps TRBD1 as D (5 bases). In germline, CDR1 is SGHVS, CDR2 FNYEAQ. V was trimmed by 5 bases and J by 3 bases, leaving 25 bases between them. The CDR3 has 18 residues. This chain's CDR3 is CASSPNSPAGGVYYGYTF. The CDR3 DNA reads TGTGCCAGCAGCCCTAATTCCCCAGCCGGGGGAGTTTACTATGGCTACACCTTC.

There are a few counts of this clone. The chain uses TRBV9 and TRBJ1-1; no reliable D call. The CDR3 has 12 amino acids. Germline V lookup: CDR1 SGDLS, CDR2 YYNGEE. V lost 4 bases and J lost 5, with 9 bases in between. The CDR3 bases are TGTGCCAGCAGCCCCTATGCAACTGAAGCTTTCTTT. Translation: CASSPYATEAFF. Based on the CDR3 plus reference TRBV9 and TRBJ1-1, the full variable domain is DSGVTQTPKHLITATGQRVTLRCSPRSGDLSVYWYQQSLDQGLQFLIQYYNGEERAKGNILERFSAQQFPDLHSELNLSSLELGDSALYFCASSPYATEAFFGQGTRLTVV.

The CDR3 here is CASVRGTEAFF. DNA of the CDR3: TGCGCCAGCGTCAGGGGGACTGAAGCTTTCTTT. J is TRBJ1-1 and V is TRBV4-1; 7 bases fit TRBD1. CDR1 is MGHRA, CDR2 YSYEKL, per germline. CDR3 length: 11 amino acids. Losses at the gene ends were 8 bases for V and 5 bases for J; bases not matched to a gene: 2.